The rows below give T cell receptor beta chains drawn from one sample of a study of blood T cell repertoires in COVID-19. Measured with immunoSEQ multiplex PCR; TCRdb has only the in-frame clones, and not every one. The table has 150,000 to 170,000 clones, about 88% seen once. The specimen sequenced was PBMCs or T cells enriched from blood (not recorded which). The receptors derive from a man in his fifties who had recovered from COVID-19. Each CDR3 is given with its conserved first and last residue. Fields, in order: CDR3 protein, CDR3 DNA, V gene, D gene, clone size, J gene. D genes are given only for firm matches. Clone size is given for some rows only: seen once, a few or many times, or a class if the clone is expanded.

CDR3aa: CASSLGPVNEQFF
CDR3nt: TGTGCCAGCAGCTTAGGTCCCGTCAATGAGCAGTTCTTC
v_gene: TRBV11-3
d_gene: NA
abundance: once
j_gene: TRBJ2-1

CDR3aa: CASSPGLAGGANTGELFF
CDR3nt: TGTGCCAGCAGCCCCGGACTAGCGGGCGGAGCGAACACCGGGGAGCTGTTTTTT
v_gene: TRBV7-2
d_gene: TRBD2
abundance: NA
j_gene: TRBJ2-2

CDR3aa: CASSRTNRDSRRTNEKLFF
CDR3nt: TGCGCCAGCAGCCGAACCAACCGGGACAGTCGTCGAACTAATGAAAAACTGTTTTTT
v_gene: TRBV4-1
d_gene: TRBD1
abundance: NA
j_gene: TRBJ1-4

CDR3aa: CASSFGQANTEAFF
CDR3nt: TGTGCCAGCAGCTTTGGACAGGCGAACACTGAAGCTTTCTTT
v_gene: TRBV7-2
d_gene: TRBD1
abundance: NA
j_gene: TRBJ1-1

CDR3aa: CASSQDNAVGELFF
CDR3nt: TGCGCCAGCAGCCAAGATAACGCGGTCGGGGAGCTGTTTTTT
v_gene: TRBV4-3
d_gene: NA
abundance: few
j_gene: TRBJ2-2

CDR3aa: CASSQDKVAPNNEQFF
CDR3nt: TGCGCCAGCAGCCAAGATAAGGTAGCACCCAACAATGAGCAGTTCTTC
v_gene: TRBV4-3
d_gene: NA
abundance: NA
j_gene: TRBJ2-1

CDR3aa: CASSQSRGQLADTQYF
CDR3nt: TGCGCCAGCAGCCAATCCCGGGGACAGCTGGCAGATACGCAGTATTTT
v_gene: TRBV4-3
d_gene: TRBD1
abundance: once
j_gene: TRBJ2-3

CDR3aa: CASSQRGLSTGELFF
CDR3nt: TGCGCCAGCAGCCAAAGGGGGCTCAGCACCGGGGAGCTGTTTTTT
v_gene: TRBV4-3
d_gene: TRBD1
abundance: NA
j_gene: TRBJ2-2

CDR3aa: CASSLGAGREDNQPQHF
CDR3nt: TGTGCCAGCAGCTTAGGAGCGGGCAGGGAGGACAATCAGCCCCAGCATTTT
v_gene: TRBV7-6
d_gene: NA
abundance: NA
j_gene: TRBJ1-5

CDR3aa: CASSPGQKPHEQYF
CDR3nt: TGTGCCAGCAGCCCCGGACAAAAACCCCACGAGCAGTACTTC
v_gene: TRBV9
d_gene: NA
abundance: NA
j_gene: TRBJ2-7

CDR3aa: CASSQVGSGSYEQYF
CDR3nt: TGTGCCAGCAGCCAAGTGGGATCGGGGTCCTACGAGCAGTACTTC
v_gene: TRBV3-1/TRBV3-2
d_gene: NA
abundance: NA
j_gene: TRBJ2-7

CDR3aa: CASSLDQNYGYTF
CDR3nt: TGTGCCAGCAGCTTAGATCAGAACTATGGCTACACCTTC
v_gene: TRBV7-2
d_gene: NA
abundance: NA
j_gene: TRBJ1-2

CDR3aa: CASSGPGGVETQYF
CDR3nt: TGCGCCAGCAGTGGACCCGGGGGGGTAGAGACCCAGTACTTC
v_gene: TRBV10-2
d_gene: TRBD2
abundance: NA
j_gene: TRBJ2-5

CDR3aa: CASSGQGEEQYF
CDR3nt: TGTGCCAGCAGTGGACAGGGAGAGGAGCAGTACTTC
v_gene: TRBV2
d_gene: TRBD1
abundance: NA
j_gene: TRBJ2-7

CDR3aa: CASSVGSVRYTEAFF
CDR3nt: TGTGCCAGCAGCGTAGGTTCGGTGAGATACACTGAAGCTTTCTTT
v_gene: TRBV9
d_gene: NA
abundance: NA
j_gene: TRBJ1-1

CDR3aa: CASSQDVGVYSNQPQHF
CDR3nt: TGTGCCAGCAGCCAAGATGTAGGGGTCTATAGCAATCAGCCCCAGCATTTT
v_gene: TRBV4-2
d_gene: NA
abundance: NA
j_gene: TRBJ1-5

CDR3aa: CASSRQSYGYTF
CDR3nt: TGTGCCAGCAGTCGACAGAGCTATGGCTACACCTTC
v_gene: TRBV12-3/TRBV12-4
d_gene: NA
abundance: NA
j_gene: TRBJ1-2

CDR3aa: CASSRGGQGNTIYF
CDR3nt: TGTGCCAGCAGCCGAGGTGGACAGGGAAACACCATATATTTT
v_gene: TRBV11-3
d_gene: NA
abundance: NA
j_gene: TRBJ1-3

CDR3aa: CASRTGGQSDTQYF
CDR3nt: TGTGCCAGTCGGACAGGGGGGCAGTCAGATACGCAGTATTTT
v_gene: TRBV2
d_gene: TRBD1
abundance: NA
j_gene: TRBJ2-3

CDR3aa: CASSLEGRINYGYTF
CDR3nt: TGTGCCAGCAGCTTAGAGGGGCGGATTAACTATGGCTACACCTTC
v_gene: TRBV7-9
d_gene: NA
abundance: NA
j_gene: TRBJ1-2

CDR3aa: CASSLFRNTEAFF
CDR3nt: TGTGCCAGCAGTTTATTTAGGAACACTGAAGCTTTCTTT
v_gene: TRBV12-3/TRBV12-4
d_gene: NA
abundance: NA
j_gene: TRBJ1-1

CDR3aa: CASSELGGSSPYEKLFF
CDR3nt: TGTGCCAGCAGTGAATTAGGCGGATCGAGTCCGTATGAAAAACTGTTTTTT
v_gene: TRBV6-1
d_gene: NA
abundance: NA
j_gene: TRBJ1-4

CDR3aa: CASSSGPGTEQFF
CDR3nt: TGTGCCAGCAGCTCAGGGCCAGGCACTGAGCAGTTCTTC
v_gene: TRBV7-3
d_gene: NA
abundance: few
j_gene: TRBJ2-1

CDR3aa: CASSYIGGRGYTF
CDR3nt: TGTGCCAGCAGCTACATTGGGGGCAGGGGCTACACCTTC
v_gene: TRBV9
d_gene: NA
abundance: NA
j_gene: TRBJ1-2

CDR3aa: CASSPSGAYNEQFF
CDR3nt: TGCGCCAGCAGCCCAAGCGGGGCCTACAATGAGCAGTTCTTC
v_gene: TRBV5-1
d_gene: TRBD2
abundance: NA
j_gene: TRBJ2-1

CDR3aa: CASSFMNTEAFF
CDR3nt: TGTGCCAGCAGCTTTATGAACACTGAAGCTTTCTTT
v_gene: TRBV5-6
d_gene: NA
abundance: NA
j_gene: TRBJ1-1

CDR3aa: CASRPWRTDTQYF
CDR3nt: TGTGCCAGCAGGCCCTGGCGCACAGATACGCAGTATTTT
v_gene: TRBV6-5
d_gene: NA
abundance: NA
j_gene: TRBJ2-3

CDR3aa: CASSQDTGGLKLFF
CDR3nt: TGTGCCAGCAGCCAAGATACAGGGGGTCTAAAACTGTTTTTT
v_gene: TRBV4-2
d_gene: TRBD1
abundance: NA
j_gene: TRBJ1-4

CDR3aa: CASSIQGAGNYGYTF
CDR3nt: TGTGCCAGCAGCATACAGGGGGCTGGGAACTATGGCTACACCTTC
v_gene: TRBV5-4
d_gene: TRBD1
abundance: few
j_gene: TRBJ1-2

CDR3aa: CASSPRQGAANEKLFF
CDR3nt: TGTGCCAGCTCACCACGACAGGGGGCTGCTAATGAAAAACTGTTTTTT
v_gene: TRBV18
d_gene: TRBD1
abundance: NA
j_gene: TRBJ1-4

CDR3aa: CASPGGIQETQYF
CDR3nt: TGTGCCAGCCCCGGGGGAATCCAAGAGACCCAGTACTTC
v_gene: TRBV7-7
d_gene: NA
abundance: NA
j_gene: TRBJ2-5

CDR3aa: CASSYQGSETQYF
CDR3nt: TGTGCCAGCAGTTATCAGGGTTCGGAGACCCAGTACTTC
v_gene: TRBV6-5
d_gene: NA
abundance: NA
j_gene: TRBJ2-5

CDR3aa: CASSPPSGGAYTF
CDR3nt: TGTGCCAGCTCACCACCATCTGGGGGGGCGTACACCTTC
v_gene: TRBV18
d_gene: NA
abundance: NA
j_gene: TRBJ1-2

CDR3aa: CASSQGGDTQYF
CDR3nt: TGTGCCAGCAGCCAAGGCGGCGATACGCAGTATTTT
v_gene: TRBV3-1/TRBV3-2
d_gene: NA
abundance: NA
j_gene: TRBJ2-3

CDR3aa: CASSATSGGGKNEQFF
CDR3nt: TGTGCCAGCAGCGCGACTAGCGGGGGAGGTAAAAATGAGCAGTTCTTC
v_gene: TRBV5-4
d_gene: TRBD2
abundance: few
j_gene: TRBJ2-1

CDR3aa: CAVGGGADTEAFF
CDR3nt: TGTGCCGTAGGAGGGGGGGCTGACACTGAAGCTTTCTTT
v_gene: TRBV10-3
d_gene: NA
abundance: NA
j_gene: TRBJ1-1

CDR3aa: CAWSVRLAGSTDTQYF
CDR3nt: TGTGCCTGGAGTGTACGACTAGCGGGGAGCACAGATACGCAGTATTTT
v_gene: TRBV30
d_gene: TRBD2
abundance: once
j_gene: TRBJ2-3

CDR3aa: CASTARNTEAFF
CDR3nt: TGTGCCAGTACCGCCAGGAACACTGAAGCTTTCTTT
v_gene: TRBV19
d_gene: NA
abundance: NA
j_gene: TRBJ1-1

CDR3aa: CASSLLTDTSLRGYTF
CDR3nt: TGTGCCAGCAGCTTATTAACGGACACCTCACTGAGGGGCTACACCTTC
v_gene: TRBV7-2
d_gene: NA
abundance: NA
j_gene: TRBJ1-2

CDR3aa: CASTLTSGGASYNEQFF
CDR3nt: TGTGCCAGCACTCTGACTAGCGGGGGGGCCTCCTACAATGAGCAGTTCTTC
v_gene: TRBV2
d_gene: TRBD2
abundance: NA
j_gene: TRBJ2-1

CDR3aa: CASKQGGESPLHF
CDR3nt: TGTGCCAGCAAACAGGGGGGAGAATCACCCCTCCACTTT
v_gene: TRBV2
d_gene: TRBD1
abundance: once
j_gene: TRBJ1-6

CDR3aa: CASSAGQSQPQHF
CDR3nt: TGTGCCAGCAGCGCCGGACAGTCTCAGCCCCAGCATTTT
v_gene: TRBV9
d_gene: NA
abundance: once
j_gene: TRBJ1-5

CDR3aa: CASSSTGTGGLKLFF
CDR3nt: TGTGCCAGCAGCTCCACCGGGACAGGGGGCCTTAAACTGTTTTTT
v_gene: TRBV7-2
d_gene: TRBD1
abundance: NA
j_gene: TRBJ1-4

CDR3aa: CAWNQHYSNQPQHF
CDR3nt: TGTGCCTGGAATCAGCACTATAGCAATCAGCCCCAGCATTTT
v_gene: TRBV30
d_gene: NA
abundance: NA
j_gene: TRBJ1-5

CDR3aa: CASSQDHEGNTEAFF
CDR3nt: TGCGCCAGCAGCCAAGATCACGAGGGAAACACTGAAGCTTTCTTT
v_gene: TRBV4-1
d_gene: NA
abundance: NA
j_gene: TRBJ1-1

CDR3aa: CASSDSSRGAAFF
CDR3nt: TGTGCCAGCAGTGACTCGAGTCGGGGTGCAGCTTTCTTT
v_gene: TRBV6-4
d_gene: NA
abundance: NA
j_gene: TRBJ1-1

CDR3aa: CASSFGRGAEAFF
CDR3nt: TGTGCCAGCAGCTTCGGCAGGGGGGCTGAAGCTTTCTTT
v_gene: TRBV7-3
d_gene: TRBD1
abundance: NA
j_gene: TRBJ1-1

CDR3aa: CASSLTGAGPTDEQFF
CDR3nt: TGTGCCAGCAGCTTAACAGGGGCAGGACCGACCGATGAGCAGTTCTTC
v_gene: TRBV7-3
d_gene: NA
abundance: NA
j_gene: TRBJ2-1

CDR3aa: CASSQDGAVIRKIVNTEAFF
CDR3nt: TGCGCCAGCAGCCAAGATGGGGCAGTAATCCGAAAGATTGTGAACACTGAAGCTTTCTTT
v_gene: TRBV4-1
d_gene: NA
abundance: NA
j_gene: TRBJ1-1

CDR3aa: CASSPDNRVGGYTF
CDR3nt: TGTGCCAGCAGCCCGGATAACAGGGTCGGTGGCTACACCTTC
v_gene: TRBV5-6
d_gene: NA
abundance: NA
j_gene: TRBJ1-2

CDR3aa: CASSEGGKTPLHF
CDR3nt: TGTGCCAGCAGTGAGGGGGGAAAAACACCCCTCCACTTT
v_gene: TRBV25-1
d_gene: NA
abundance: NA
j_gene: TRBJ1-6

CDR3aa: CASSVEGSKPYGYTF
CDR3nt: TGTGCCAGCAGCGTAGAGGGGTCCAAACCCTATGGCTACACCTTC
v_gene: TRBV9
d_gene: NA
abundance: once
j_gene: TRBJ1-2

CDR3aa: CASSLGLRTSVVNEQFF
CDR3nt: TGTGCCAGCAGCTTAGGACTCAGGACTAGCGTTGTCAATGAGCAGTTCTTC
v_gene: TRBV7-8
d_gene: TRBD2
abundance: NA
j_gene: TRBJ2-1

CDR3aa: CASSLGAGGYNEQFF
CDR3nt: TGCGCCAGCAGCTTGGGCGCAGGGGGCTACAATGAGCAGTTCTTC
v_gene: TRBV5-1
d_gene: TRBD1
abundance: few
j_gene: TRBJ2-1

CDR3aa: CASNQAGTNTEAFF
CDR3nt: TGTGCCAGCAACCAGGCGGGGACTAACACTGAAGCTTTCTTT
v_gene: TRBV7-9
d_gene: NA
abundance: NA
j_gene: TRBJ1-1

CDR3aa: CASSSYRGNTIYF
CDR3nt: TGTGCCAGCAGCTCGTACAGGGGAAACACCATATATTTT
v_gene: TRBV7-9
d_gene: NA
abundance: once
j_gene: TRBJ1-3

CDR3aa: CASSNRELNQPQHF
CDR3nt: TGTGCCAGTAGTAACAGGGAGTTGAATCAGCCCCAGCATTTT
v_gene: TRBV19
d_gene: NA
abundance: NA
j_gene: TRBJ1-5

CDR3aa: CASSLYRGVSDTQYF
CDR3nt: TGTGCCAGCAGTTTATACAGGGGAGTATCGGATACGCAGTATTTT
v_gene: TRBV27
d_gene: TRBD1
abundance: NA
j_gene: TRBJ2-3

CDR3aa: CASSQDHRGRIDGYTF
CDR3nt: TGTGCCAGCAGCCAAGATCACAGGGGGAGAATCGATGGCTACACCTTC
v_gene: TRBV3-1/TRBV3-2
d_gene: TRBD1
abundance: NA
j_gene: TRBJ1-2

CDR3aa: CASRISPGQGSDTQYF
CDR3nt: TGTGCCAGCAGGATCTCTCCGGGACAGGGCTCAGATACGCAGTATTTT
v_gene: TRBV5-8
d_gene: TRBD1
abundance: once
j_gene: TRBJ2-3